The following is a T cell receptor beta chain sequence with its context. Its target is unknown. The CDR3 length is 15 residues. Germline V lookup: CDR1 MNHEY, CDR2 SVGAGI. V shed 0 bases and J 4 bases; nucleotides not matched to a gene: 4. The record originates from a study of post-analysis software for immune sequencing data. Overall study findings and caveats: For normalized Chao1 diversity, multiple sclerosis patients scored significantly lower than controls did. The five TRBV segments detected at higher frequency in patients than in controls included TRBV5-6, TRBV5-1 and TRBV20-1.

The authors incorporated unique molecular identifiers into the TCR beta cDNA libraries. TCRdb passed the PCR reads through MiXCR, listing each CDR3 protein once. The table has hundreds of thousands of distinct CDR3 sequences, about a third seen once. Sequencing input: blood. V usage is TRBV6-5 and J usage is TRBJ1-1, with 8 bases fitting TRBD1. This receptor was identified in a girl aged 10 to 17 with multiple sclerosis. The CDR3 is CASSYSLDRGTEAFF. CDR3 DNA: TGTGCCAGCAGTTACTCTTTAGACAGGGGCACTGAAGCTTTCTTT.